This T cell receptor beta chain stems from a study of tumor-infiltrating lymphocytes in primary liver carcinoma. Study details: Surgical resection was used to treat these primary liver carcinoma patients. Tumors, staged T1-T3 N0M0, spanned 4.2 to 10 cm.

A note on this clonotype: The target antigen is unknown.

Study findings and constraints: Against blood, tumors held a significantly higher top-250-clone fraction (p = 0.039). Overlap between tumor regions exceeded overlap of tumor with adjacent tissue or blood.

V shed 10 bases and J shed 5 bases, with 22 bases lying between them. Germline values: CDR1 SGHKS, CDR2 YYEKEE (reference sequence). The CDR3 length is 14 residues. Researchers generated TCR beta cDNA from approximately 450 ng of total RNA, relying on a constant-region primer. Modified slightly, ARM-PCR produced TCR beta libraries over three nested multiplex PCR rounds. The first two PCR rounds used TRBV1-TRBV30 primers with a Cbeta primer, nine to eleven cycles each. TCRdb recomputed calls from the multiplex PCR reads with MiXCR, one row per CDR3 protein. The data show approximately 330,000 distinct CDR3 sequences, 65% seen once. Extraction also yielded germline DNA, while blood RNA was obtained from unsorted whole blood.

This chain uses TRBV5-5 with TRBJ2-7; no clear D gene. The sample consisted of peripheral blood. The receptor was derived from a man aged 35 to 55 with primary liver carcinoma and hepatitis B virus infection. The CDR3 spells CAGGSGPLGNEQYF. The CDR3 DNA reads as TGTGCCGGTGGGTCCGGGCCCCTAGGAAACGAGCAGTACTTC.